This record looks at one TCR beta chain sequence and its context. Generated by immunoSEQ multiplex PCR, the TCRdb table keeps only in-frame clones and is missing some. The data contain over 200,000 clones, around nine tenths of them singletons. CDR1 and CDR2 from the germline V gene are MNHEY and SMNVEV (reference sequence). V was pared by 3 bases and J by 3 bases, with 21 bases between. The CDR3 is made up of 18 amino acids. These data originate in a study of blood T cell repertoires in COVID-19. Study-level background: T cells, B-cell-depleted T cells, or PBMCs supplied cDNA or gDNA.

This sequence was found in a woman between 18 and 30 years old who had recovered from COVID-19. The chain uses TRBV27 and TRBJ2-4; maybe TRBD1 (5 bases). Sequenced sample: peripheral blood. CDR3 region: CASSLYSPRQQYKNIQYF. The CDR3 nucleotides are TGTGCCAGCAGTTTGTACTCCCCTCGACAGCAATACAAAAACATTCAGTACTTC.